Presented here are 20 T cell receptor beta chains from one specimen sequenced in a study of blood T cell repertoires in COVID-19 (dated by TCRdb to 2020 to 2022). The library was produced with the immunoSEQ multiplex PCR assay. In its TCRdb copy, this immuneACCESS table keeps in-frame sequences only and misses some clones. Where compared with another copy, unresolved V genes explain less than half of these, and the others have no known cause. Within this sample are hundreds of thousands of clones, with about 85% of them counted one time only. Roughly 3% of the sample is taken by the ten largest. The sample comprised peripheral blood. Source of these receptors: a man younger than 35 with active or convalescent COVID-19.

In its sample, this clone was seen once. V gene TRBV19 combines with J gene TRBJ2-7; TRBD2 aligns across 7 bases. The CDR3 is made up of 14 amino acids. The germline V gene encodes CDR1 LNHDA and CDR2 SQIVND (reference sequence). J lost 4 bases, V lost 6 bases, and 9 bases had no gene match. CDR3 sequence: CASSPKAGNYEQYF. The CDR3 region has the DNA TGTGCCAGTAGCCCGAAAGCGGGGAATTACGAGCAGTACTTC.

This rearrangement joins TRBV6-5 to TRBJ2-3, with a weak D call TRBD2 (7 bases). This CDR3 is built from 13 residues. CDR1 MNHEY and CDR2 SVGAGI come from the germline V gene. The V gene lost 10 bases and the J gene lost 4 bases, with 15 bases spanning the gap. The chain's CDR3 is CATGEGGSDTQYF. The CDR3, as DNA: TGTGCCACCGGGGAGGGGGGTTCAGATACGCAGTATTTT.

CDR3 coding DNA: TGTGCCAGCAATAAGGGGGATAATGGCTACACCTTC. This gives the protein CASNKGDNGYTF. This chain connects TRBV2 to TRBJ1-2; D is perhaps TRBD1 (6 bases). V lost 7 bases and J lost 6, with 12 bases in between. The germline gives CDR1 SNHLY, CDR2 FYNNEI. The CDR3 length is 12 residues. Filled out from reference TRBV2 and TRBJ1-2, the complete variable domain reads EPEVTQTPSHQVTQMGQEVILRCVPISNHLYFYWYRQILGQKVEFLVSFYNNEISEKSEIFDDQFSVERPDGSNFTLKIRSTKLEDSAMYFCASNKGDNGYTFGSGTRLTVV.

V and J are TRBV7-2 and TRBJ2-5; D is ambiguous. V gave up 0 bases and J gave up 4 bases, with 9 bases separating them. Germline loops: CDR1 SGHTA, CDR2 FQGNSA. This CDR3 comprises 14 residues. DNA for the CDR3: TGTGCCAGCAGCTTAGCGAGTGAGAGAGAGACCCAGTACTTC. The encoded protein is CASSLASERETQYF.

The chain carries TRBV12-3 or TRBV12-4 and TRBJ1-1; TRBD1 agrees at 7 bases. Trimming cost V 4 bases and J 4 bases; bases outside gene matches: 3. There are 13 residues in the CDR3. This CDR3 reads CASSSNRGTEAFF. CDR3 nucleotides: TGTGCCAGCAGTTCCAACAGGGGCACTGAAGCTTTCTTT.

This rearrangement joins TRBV6-5 to TRBJ1-5; 7 positions match TRBD1. Germline assignment: CDR1 MNHEY and CDR2 SVGAGI. The CDR3 extends over 14 amino acids. V gave up 6 bases and J gave up 3 bases; unmatched junction bases: 5. CDR3 amino acids: CASRVGQDNQPQHF. The CDR3 DNA sequence: TGTGCCAGCAGAGTAGGACAGGACAATCAGCCCCAGCATTTT.

The chain combines TRBV7-8 with TRBJ2-7, with D maybe TRBD2 (6 bases). The CDR3 extends over 14 amino acids. CDR1 SGHVS and CDR2 FQNEAQ come from the germline V gene. Trimming removed 5 bases from V and 4 bases from J, with 15 bases in between. In nucleotides, the CDR3 is TGTGCCAGCAGCCTCTCGGGACTCTCGTACGAGCAGTACTTC. Amino acids: CASSLSGLSYEQYF.

The genes are TRBV7-2 and TRBJ2-7; 8 bases line up with TRBD1. The J segment lost 3 bases and the V segment lost 4 bases, leaving 8 bases of the junction unmatched. The CDR3 extends over 15 amino acids. Germline CDR1 and CDR2: SGHTA and FQGNSA. The CDR3 nucleotides are TGTGCCAGCAGCTCGCGGACAGGGTACATCTACGAGCAGTACTTC. Translation: CASSSRTGYIYEQYF.

This sequence joins TRBV6-2 or TRBV6-3 and TRBJ1-1; 7 nucleotides agree with TRBD1. The CDR3 loop spans 14 amino acids. Losses at the gene ends were 4 bases for V and 2 bases for J; bases not matched to a gene: 4. Germline CDR1 MNHEY, CDR2 SVGEGT. CDR3 sequence (DNA): TGTGCCAGCAGTTCTCGACAGGGAAACACTGAAGCTTTCTTT. Translated: CASSSRQGNTEAFF.

The chain is built from TRBV3-1 (or the pseudogene TRBV3-2) and TRBJ2-7; TRBD1 matches 10 bases. Per germline, CDR1 LGHDT and CDR2 YNNKEL (reference sequence). CDR3 length: 13 amino acids. V lost 4 bases, J lost 6 bases, and 3 bases stayed unmatched. The CDR3 bases are TGTGCCAGCAGCCTCGGACAGGGGGGCGAGCAGTACTTC. Its protein is CASSLGQGGEQYF.

The chain recombines TRBV19 with TRBJ2-3; 10 positions match TRBD2. This CDR3 has 18 amino acids. With 5 bases clipped from V and 3 bases from J, the junction kept 14 bases outside the gene matches. Germline V gene data show CDR1 as LNHDA and CDR2 as SQIVND (reference sequence). CDR3 in amino acids: CASSPGISSGGRTDTQYF. The CDR3 DNA sequence: TGTGCCAGTAGTCCAGGGATTAGTAGCGGGGGGAGGACAGATACGCAGTATTTT.

The rearrangement uses TRBV6-2 or TRBV6-3 and TRBJ2-7; D is possibly TRBD1 (6 bases). V was cut by 4 bases and J by 3 bases, with 16 bases left in between. The CDR3 consists of 15 residues. Germline CDR1 reads MNHEY; CDR2 reads SVGEGT. The CDR3 nucleotides read TGTGCCAGCAGTTCGATCCGGGACAACTTCTACGAGCAGTACTTC. Its translation: CASSSIRDNFYEQYF.

The rearrangement links TRBV3-1 (or the pseudogene TRBV3-2) to TRBJ2-7, with TRBD1 matching 11 bases. J gave up 2 bases and V 3 bases, and 9 bases lay outside the gene matches. The CDR3 has 17 amino acids. Germline CDR1 LGHDT, CDR2 YNNKEL (reference sequence). CDR3 sequence: CASSHTSMGQGAYEQYF. CDR3 nucleotide sequence: TGTGCCAGCAGCCATACCTCCATGGGACAGGGGGCCTACGAGCAGTACTTC.

The chain uses TRBV6-5 and TRBJ1-5; D possibly corresponds to TRBD1 (5 bases). Germline V gene lookup returns CDR1 MNHEY and CDR2 SVGAGI. The CDR3 extends over 15 amino acids. Trimming cost V 6 bases and J 0 bases, with 12 bases left between them. CDR3: CASSQTDHSNQPQHF. The CDR3, as DNA: TGTGCCAGCAGCCAGACAGACCATAGCAATCAGCCCCAGCATTTT.

This clone came up a few times. The chain recombines TRBV6-5 with TRBJ1-1; TRBD1 matches at 8 bases. The junction had 2 bases not matched to a gene; V was cut back by 2 bases and J by 3 bases. This CDR3 region has 14 residues. Germline V gives CDR1 MNHEY, CDR2 SVGAGI. CDR3: CASSYGQGDTEAFF. For the CDR3, the DNA is TGTGCCAGCAGTTACGGACAGGGCGACACTGAAGCTTTCTTT.

This chain uses TRBV20-1 with TRBJ2-7; D call uncertain. The CDR3 contains 11 residues. The V gene lost 3 bases and the J gene lost 6 bases, with 9 bases spanning the gap. The V gene's germline CDR1 is DFQATT and CDR2 SNEGSKA (reference sequence). CDR3 sequence reads: CSARRPPEQYF. For the CDR3, the DNA is TGCAGTGCTAGGAGGCCACCCGAGCAGTACTTC.

The V and J genes are TRBV7-9 and TRBJ2-7; 8 bases are shared with TRBD2. V lost 1 base and J lost 2; bases outside the gene matches: 1. Germline CDR1 is SEHNR and CDR2 is FQNEAQ (reference sequence). The CDR3 extends over 14 amino acids. CDR3 residues: CASSLEGLAYEQYF. In DNA form, the CDR3 reads TGTGCCAGCAGCTTAGAGGGACTAGCCTACGAGCAGTACTTC.

CDR3 sequence reads: CASSPGGQAAYNEQFF. DNA for the CDR3: TGTGCCAGCAGCCCCGGAGGGCAGGCCGCCTACAATGAGCAGTTCTTC. The chain links TRBV5-4 to TRBJ2-1, with D maybe TRBD2 (6 bases). The ends were cut back, 4 bases at V and 2 bases at J, with 16 bases in the middle. There are 16 residues in the CDR3. Looked up from germline, CDR1 is SGHNT and CDR2 is YYREEE (reference sequence).

The chain recombines TRBV9 with TRBJ2-5; 8 bases are shared with TRBD2. CDR1 SGDLS and CDR2 YYNGEE come from the germline V gene. The CDR3 is 14 amino acids. Trimming took 1 base from V and 4 from J; bases not matched to a gene: 3. The CDR3 DNA is TGTGCCAGCAGCGTAAGCGGGAGATCAGAGACCCAGTACTTC. This gives the protein CASSVSGRSETQYF.

The rearrangement joins TRBV4-3 to TRBJ2-2; 13 bases agree with TRBD2. Germline lookup yields CDR1 LGHNA and CDR2 YSLEER. J gave up 6 bases and V 4 bases, and 8 bases lay outside the gene matches. The CDR3 covers 17 residues. The CDR3 DNA sequence: TGCGCCAGCAGCCCGACTAGCGGGGGGTCGACCGCCGGGGAGCTGTTTTTT. It codes for CASSPTSGGSTAGELFF.